The entry below gives a single T cell receptor beta chain sequence along with its context. The data belong to a study of blood T cell repertoires in COVID-19. Study overall: Two negative PCRs, clearance, or symptom resolution had been documented for recovered Cohort 3 donors. T cells, B-cell-depleted T cells, or PBMCs provided the cDNA or gDNA that served as material.

The participants were between roughly 18 and 89 years old and came from 24 US areas. Source study methods: Estimated nucleated cell counts came from reference gene primer amplification. Generated by immunoSEQ multiplex PCR, the TCRdb table keeps only in-frame clones and is missing some. Clonal size and the V and J genes are those of that table, whereas D and trimming came from the DNA. The sample lists 150,000 to 200,000 clones; about 86% were seen once. Sequencing was carried out using PBMCs or T cells enriched from blood (not recorded which). This sequence was found in a middle-aged woman in a cohort exposed to, infected with or recovered from COVID-19 (not recorded which).

DNA of the CDR3: TGTGCCAGCAGCGAAACCGGGACAGGGGGCTCCTACGAGCAGTACTTC. As protein: CASSETGTGGSYEQYF. The chain uses TRBV9 and TRBJ2-7; TRBD1 aligns across 11 bases. The CDR3 runs 16 residues. With V trimmed by 3 bases and J by 0 bases, 5 bases remained unmatched. CDR1 and CDR2 from the germline V gene are SGDLS and YYNGEE.